Following are 15 T cell receptor beta chains from one sample sequenced in a study of blood T cells in healthy people across ages. A second PCR, run for about 6 to 11 cycles, used a sample-barcoded 5' primer plus a J-beta primer mix. TCRdb fed the 5' RACE reads into MiXCR, producing one record per CDR3 protein. The sample lists over 500,000 distinct CDR3 sequences, roughly a quarter occurring once. These data were also filed under a second study, of T cells of mothers and their children.

What was sequenced was blood. Every receptor here comes from a boy between 2 and 10 years old in good health.

The rearrangement joins TRBV11-1 to TRBJ2-5; perhaps TRBD2 as D (5 bases). Trimming cost V 7 bases and J 4 bases, with 16 bases left between them. The germline gives CDR1 SGHAT, CDR2 FQDESV (reference sequence). This CDR3 contains 14 residues. CDR3 nucleotide sequence: TGTGCCAGCACCCAAGCATCTGGAGGAGAGACCCAGTACTTC. Translation gives CASTQASGGETQYF.

This clonotype appeared a few times. J is TRBJ1-1 and V is TRBV9; a weak D match, TRBD1 (6 bases). Germline lookup yields CDR1 SGDLS and CDR2 YYNGEE. Trimming shortened V by 10 bases and J by 2 bases, and 21 bases separated the two germline ends. The CDR3 sequence is 15 residues long. The DNA of the CDR3 is TGTGCCTCTTCCCTCACCGGGACAACCAACACTGAAGCTTTCTTT. Translated, it gives CASSLTGTTNTEAFF.

This clonotype has only a few counts. V is TRBV20-1 and J is TRBJ2-1, with 9 bases lining up with TRBD1. Germline loops: CDR1 DFQATT, CDR2 SNEGSKA (reference sequence). The CDR3 covers 15 residues. Trimming took 3 bases from V and 8 from J; bases not matched to a gene: 11. Here the CDR3 DNA reads TGCAGTGCTAGGCCTCCGGGACAGGGTGTTTATGAGCAGTTCTTC. Translated: CSARPPGQGVYEQFF.

This chain uses TRBV29-1 with TRBJ2-7, with D possibly TRBD1 on 5 matching bases. Germline V lookup: CDR1 SQVTM, CDR2 ANQGSEA. The CDR3 consists of 13 residues. Trimming took off 7 bases at V and 2 bases at J, with 15 bases between the two ends. As DNA, the CDR3 is TGCAGCGCCTTGGGGCACCTGCCCTACGAGCAGTACTTC. Translation: CSALGHLPYEQYF.

The J gene is TRBJ1-1, the V gene TRBV6-5; D is unclear. Germline V gene data show CDR1 as MNHEY and CDR2 as SVGAGI. The CDR3 covers 13 residues. Trimming cost V 5 bases and J 11 bases, with 18 bases left between them. This chain's CDR3 is CASSPRWVEAAFF. The CDR3 DNA reads as TGTGCCAGCAGTCCTAGGTGGGTGGAAGCGGCTTTCTTT.

Comment on this clonotype: A junction boundary mismatches the germline segment, possibly from a read error. This rearrangement joins TRBV7-9 to TRBJ1-5; tentatively, D is TRBD1 (5 bases). The CDR3 runs to 16 residues. The germline V gene has CDR1 SEHNR and CDR2 FQNEAQ (reference sequence). The CDR3 DNA reads as TGTGCCAGTAGCTTGAAGACAGCAGATAGCAATCAGCCCCAGCATTTT. Translating gives CASSLKTADSNQPQHF.

This clonotype was observed a few times. This chain connects TRBV29-1 to TRBJ1-2, with D perhaps matching TRBD1 (5 bases). CDR1 is SQVTM and CDR2 is ANQGSEA in the germline V gene. Deletions cut 3 bases from V and 14 bases from J, with 22 bases between. CDR3 length: 13 residues. The CDR3 sequence: CSVDIYGGRSGTF. The DNA of the CDR3 is TGCAGCGTTGATATTTACGGCGGTCGTTCAGGGACCTTC.

The V and J genes are TRBV29-1 and TRBJ2-5; TRBD2 agrees at 7 bases. The CDR3 loop spans 13 amino acids. V was clipped by 5 bases and J by 6 bases; unmatched bases: 9. Germline CDR1 and CDR2: SQVTM and ANQGSEA. The CDR3 DNA is TGCAGCGTTCGAGGGAGGGCACTCCAGACCCAGTACTTC. Amino acids: CSVRGRALQTQYF.

This clonotype was seen more than once but under ten times. The chain has TRBV5-6 and TRBJ2-3; D remains ambiguous. The V end was cut by 4 bases, the J end by 5 bases, with 8 bases between. This CDR3 comprises 12 residues. CDR1 and CDR2 from the germline V gene are SGHDT and YYEEEE. Here the CDR3 DNA reads TGTGCCAGCAGCCCAGACTTAGATACGCAGTATTTT. Amino acids: CASSPDLDTQYF.

The chain couples TRBV6-6 to TRBJ2-7; D is possibly TRBD1 or TRBD2 (5 bases each). Germline V lookup: CDR1 MNHNY, CDR2 SVGAGI (reference sequence). V dropped 2 bases and J dropped 5 bases, with 13 bases sitting between them. The length of the CDR3 is 14 residues. In DNA form, the CDR3 reads TGTGCCAGCAGTTACCTAGAAATGGGGGACGAGCAGTACTTC. This codes for CASSYLEMGDEQYF.

The genes are TRBV15 and TRBJ1-2; D possibly corresponds to TRBD1 (5 bases). CDR1 is LNHNV, CDR2 YYDKDF, per germline (reference sequence). The V end lost 0 bases, the J end lost 8 bases, and 16 bases lay between the germline ends. This CDR3 has 15 amino acids. The DNA of the CDR3 is TGTGCCACCAGCAGAGACCGGAGAGGGGTGGGGGGCTACACCTTC. Amino acid sequence: CATSRDRRGVGGYTF.

This chain joins TRBV4-3 and TRBJ2-2; D is undetermined. The CDR3 consists of 16 residues. With 1 base removed from V and 0 bases from J, the gap between germline ends came to 9 bases. Germline CDR1 and CDR2: LGHNA and YSLEER. This chain's CDR3 is CASSQGSASNTGELFF. The CDR3, as DNA: TGCGCCAGCAGCCAAGGTTCAGCGTCGAACACCGGGGAGCTGTTTTTT.

The V call is TRBV6-5, the J call TRBJ1-2; no clear D gene. CDR1 and CDR2 (germline): MNHEY, SVGAGI. Trimming stripped 2 bases from V and 5 bases from J, with 12 bases between. This CDR3 spans 14 amino acids. This CDR3 is CASSYGQTGYGYTF. The CDR3, as DNA: TGTGCCAGCAGTTACGGCCAGACTGGGTATGGCTACACCTTC.

This sequence joins TRBV2 and TRBJ2-1, with D perhaps assigned TRBD1 or TRBD2 (5 bases each). The J call may be in error: the DNA end matches TRBJ2-7 better. Per germline, CDR1 SNHLY and CDR2 FYNNEI. This CDR3 comprises 14 residues. CDR3 residues: CASTIADFRGEQYF. As DNA, the CDR3 is TGTGCCAGCACTATCGCGGACTTTAGGGGCGAGCAGTACTTC.

This clonotype was seen a few times. The chain joins TRBV25-1 to TRBJ2-5; 16 nucleotides agree with TRBD2. Germline CDR1 MGHDK, CDR2 SYGVNS. Losses at the gene ends were 8 bases for V and 3 bases for J; bases not matched to a gene: 0. The CDR3 extends over 14 amino acids. CDR3 in DNA: TGTGCCAGCGGGACTAGCGGGAGGGAAGAGACCCAGTACTTC. Amino acids: CASGTSGREETQYF.